A selection of T cell receptor beta chains follows, all from one sample in a study of shared clonotypes between healthy human individuals. Using immunoSEQ multiplex PCR, the repertoire was profiled, and TCRdb retains in-frame clones only, with some absent. The top ten clones hold approximately 0.35% of a sample with 2 million to 3 million clones, approximately 93% of them seen once. Sequenced input: naive CD4+ T cells from PBMCs. The receptors shown here come from a man between 18 and 35 years old in good health. Some clones in this sample may be carry-over from other donors' samples. Both conserved end residues are part of each CDR3. Each record gives: D gene, J gene, V gene, clone size, CDR3 protein, CDR3 DNA. D genes are given only for firm matches. Expanded clones are given a class, and other clones once, few, many or no size at all.

d_gene: TRBD2
j_gene: TRBJ2-1
v_gene: TRBV7-9
abundance: -
CDR3aa: CASSFSGAPEQFF
CDR3nt: TGTGCCAGCAGCTTCAGCGGGGCCCCTGAGCAGTTCTTC

d_gene: -
j_gene: TRBJ1-5
v_gene: TRBV29-1
abundance: -
CDR3aa: CSVSGQTNQPQHF
CDR3nt: TGCAGCGTTTCGGGGCAGACAAATCAGCCCCAGCATTTT

d_gene: -
j_gene: TRBJ1-4
v_gene: TRBV4-1
abundance: -
CDR3aa: CASSPEQSSNEKLFF
CDR3nt: TGCGCCAGCAGCCCAGAACAGAGTTCTAATGAAAAACTGTTTTTT

d_gene: -
j_gene: TRBJ2-7
v_gene: TRBV28
abundance: -
CDR3aa: CASSLPDGSSYEQYF
CDR3nt: TGTGCCAGCAGTTTACCGGACGGTAGCTCCTACGAGCAGTACTTC

d_gene: TRBD1
j_gene: TRBJ1-1
v_gene: TRBV18
abundance: -
CDR3aa: CASTTLGTGNTEAFF
CDR3nt: TGTGCCAGCACCACCCTCGGGACAGGGAACACTGAAGCTTTCTTT

d_gene: TRBD2
j_gene: TRBJ2-1
v_gene: TRBV4-3
abundance: -
CDR3aa: CASSLIGLADYNEQFF
CDR3nt: TGCGCCAGCAGCCTGATCGGGCTAGCGGATTACAATGAGCAGTTCTTC

d_gene: TRBD1
j_gene: TRBJ2-3
v_gene: TRBV29-1
abundance: -
CDR3aa: CSVEGGRGPDTQYF
CDR3nt: TGCAGCGTTGAAGGGGGAAGGGGGCCAGATACGCAGTATTTT

d_gene: TRBD2
j_gene: TRBJ2-1
v_gene: TRBV27
abundance: -
CDR3aa: CASSLSPAGVVLF
CDR3nt: TGTGCCAGCAGTTTAAGTCCCGCGGGAGTCGTCCTCTTC

d_gene: TRBD2
j_gene: TRBJ2-3
v_gene: TRBV5-1
abundance: -
CDR3aa: CASSLAGLAADTQYF
CDR3nt: TGCGCCAGCAGCCTGGCGGGACTAGCGGCAGATACGCAGTATTTT

d_gene: -
j_gene: TRBJ2-5
v_gene: TRBV27
abundance: once
CDR3aa: CASSLSGTGFGRTQYF
CDR3nt: TGTGCCAGCAGTTTATCAGGGACGGGCTTTGGGAGGACCCAGTACTTC

d_gene: -
j_gene: TRBJ1-3
v_gene: TRBV6-5
abundance: -
CDR3aa: CASSYGGVSGNTIYF
CDR3nt: TGTGCCAGCAGTTACGGCGGGGTCTCTGGAAACACCATATATTTT

d_gene: TRBD1
j_gene: TRBJ2-7
v_gene: TRBV28
abundance: -
CDR3aa: CASRPGGTGDYEQYF
CDR3nt: TGTGCCAGCAGGCCGGGCGGGACAGGAGACTACGAGCAGTACTTC

d_gene: -
j_gene: TRBJ2-3
v_gene: TRBV6-6
abundance: -
CDR3aa: CASLGGGTDTQYF
CDR3nt: TGTGCCAGCTTGGGGGGAGGCACAGATACGCAGTATTTT

d_gene: TRBD1
j_gene: TRBJ2-3
v_gene: TRBV4-2
abundance: once
CDR3aa: CASSQDRRGLGTDTQYF
CDR3nt: TGTGCCAGCAGCCAAGATCGCAGGGGGCTTGGCACAGATACGCAGTATTTT

d_gene: TRBD1
j_gene: TRBJ2-7
v_gene: TRBV6-1
abundance: -
CDR3aa: CASREARGRLIPYEQYF
CDR3nt: TGTGCCAGCAGGGAAGCGAGGGGGCGACTGATCCCATACGAGCAGTACTTC

d_gene: -
j_gene: TRBJ2-7
v_gene: TRBV11-1
abundance: -
CDR3aa: CASSPGSVTYEQYF
CDR3nt: TGTGCCAGCAGCCCTGGGTCGGTGACCTACGAGCAGTACTTC

d_gene: -
j_gene: TRBJ2-1
v_gene: TRBV7-8
abundance: -
CDR3aa: CASSLVSPEDNEQFF
CDR3nt: TGTGCCAGCAGCTTAGTTAGTCCGGAGGACAATGAGCAGTTCTTC

d_gene: TRBD2
j_gene: TRBJ2-2
v_gene: TRBV4-3
abundance: -
CDR3aa: CASSHLMAGDDTGELFF
CDR3nt: TGCGCCAGCAGCCATTTGATGGCGGGAGACGACACCGGGGAGCTGTTTTTT

d_gene: -
j_gene: TRBJ1-4
v_gene: TRBV14
abundance: -
CDR3aa: CASSLIGGEKLFF
CDR3nt: TGTGCCAGCAGCTTGATTGGCGGTGAAAAACTGTTTTTT

d_gene: TRBD2
j_gene: TRBJ2-3
v_gene: TRBV28
abundance: -
CDR3aa: CAIDKTRGRGGVTDTQYF
CDR3nt: TGTGCCATCGACAAGACTCGCGGGAGGGGGGGGGTAACAGATACGCAGTATTTT

d_gene: -
j_gene: TRBJ1-1
v_gene: TRBV5-1
abundance: -
CDR3aa: CASSPGWGSTEAFF
CDR3nt: TGCGCCAGCAGCCCCGGTTGGGGGTCCACTGAAGCTTTCTTT

d_gene: -
j_gene: TRBJ1-6
v_gene: TRBV5-4
abundance: -
CDR3aa: CASSLYTSPLHF
CDR3nt: TGTGCCAGCAGCTTGTATACTTCACCCCTCCACTTT

d_gene: -
j_gene: TRBJ2-2
v_gene: TRBV7-3
abundance: -
CDR3aa: CASSSGRANTGELFF
CDR3nt: TGTGCCAGCAGCTCGGGACGGGCGAACACCGGGGAGCTGTTTTTT

d_gene: TRBD1
j_gene: TRBJ1-5
v_gene: TRBV18
abundance: -
CDR3aa: CASSLDRDNQPQHF
CDR3nt: TGTGCCAGCTCCCTTGACAGGGACAATCAGCCCCAGCATTTT

d_gene: TRBD1
j_gene: TRBJ2-3
v_gene: TRBV5-1
abundance: -
CDR3aa: CASSTGTGETDTQYF
CDR3nt: TGCGCCAGCAGTACCGGGACAGGGGAAACAGATACGCAGTATTTT

d_gene: TRBD2
j_gene: TRBJ2-7
v_gene: TRBV9
abundance: -
CDR3aa: CASSSGPGLDYEQYF
CDR3nt: TGTGCCAGCAGCTCTGGCCCGGGACTAGACTACGAGCAGTACTTC

d_gene: TRBD2
j_gene: TRBJ2-5
v_gene: TRBV6-1
abundance: -
CDR3aa: CASSSGLAGYETQYF
CDR3nt: TGTGCCAGCAGTTCGGGACTAGCGGGATACGAGACCCAGTACTTC

d_gene: TRBD1
j_gene: TRBJ2-5
v_gene: TRBV29-1
abundance: -
CDR3aa: CSVQGAKETQYF
CDR3nt: TGCAGCGTACAGGGGGCGAAAGAGACCCAGTACTTC

d_gene: -
j_gene: TRBJ2-7
v_gene: TRBV5-1
abundance: -
CDR3aa: CASRPADGGRYEQYF
CDR3nt: TGCGCCAGCAGGCCCGCGGATGGAGGGAGATACGAGCAGTACTTC

d_gene: TRBD2
j_gene: TRBJ2-7
v_gene: TRBV7-2
abundance: -
CDR3aa: CASSPSSGTPYEQYF
CDR3nt: TGTGCCAGCAGTCCATCTAGCGGTACCCCCTACGAGCAGTACTTC

d_gene: TRBD1
j_gene: TRBJ2-5
v_gene: TRBV28
abundance: -
CDR3aa: CASSIQGETQYF
CDR3nt: TGTGCCAGCAGTATACAGGGGGAGACCCAGTACTTC

d_gene: TRBD2
j_gene: TRBJ2-7
v_gene: TRBV11-3
abundance: -
CDR3aa: CASSSPWTSGRVISSVEQYF
CDR3nt: TGTGCCAGCAGCTCGCCGTGGACTAGCGGGAGGGTAATATCTAGTGTCGAGCAGTACTTC

d_gene: -
j_gene: TRBJ2-7
v_gene: TRBV5-4
abundance: -
CDR3aa: CASRSAGIAREQYF
CDR3nt: TGTGCCAGCAGGTCGGCGGGGATTGCGAGGGAGCAGTACTTC

d_gene: -
j_gene: TRBJ2-1
v_gene: TRBV10-1
abundance: -
CDR3aa: CASSKVMDNEQFF
CDR3nt: TGCGCCAGCAGTAAGGTGATGGACAATGAGCAGTTCTTC

d_gene: TRBD1
j_gene: TRBJ2-7
v_gene: TRBV11-1
abundance: -
CDR3aa: CASSVRDRTDEQYF
CDR3nt: TGTGCCAGCAGCGTCCGGGACAGGACCGACGAGCAGTACTTC

d_gene: -
j_gene: TRBJ2-1
v_gene: TRBV10-1
abundance: -
CDR3aa: CASSESGRTYNEQFF
CDR3nt: TGCGCCAGCAGTGAGTCTGGACGTACATACAATGAGCAGTTCTTC

d_gene: TRBD2
j_gene: TRBJ2-1
v_gene: TRBV6-1
abundance: -
CDR3aa: CASSSGSYNEQFF
CDR3nt: TGTGCCAGCAGTAGCGGGAGTTACAATGAGCAGTTCTTC

d_gene: TRBD1
j_gene: TRBJ2-7
v_gene: TRBV28
abundance: -
CDR3aa: CASRRQGFGYEQYF
CDR3nt: TGTGCCAGCAGAAGACAGGGTTTTGGGTACGAGCAGTACTTC

d_gene: TRBD2
j_gene: TRBJ2-7
v_gene: TRBV6-5
abundance: -
CDR3aa: CASSYWSSGGTEQYF
CDR3nt: TGTGCCAGCAGTTACTGGTCTAGCGGGGGCACCGAGCAGTACTTC

d_gene: TRBD1
j_gene: TRBJ2-7
v_gene: TRBV29-1
abundance: -
CDR3aa: CSVQNRGSYEQYF
CDR3nt: TGCAGCGTCCAAAACAGGGGCTCCTACGAGCAGTACTTC

d_gene: TRBD2
j_gene: TRBJ2-7
v_gene: TRBV25-1
abundance: -
CDR3aa: CASTGRENEQYF
CDR3nt: TGTGCCAGCACCGGGCGGGAGAATGAGCAGTACTTC

d_gene: TRBD2
j_gene: TRBJ2-1
v_gene: TRBV7-9
abundance: once
CDR3aa: CASSPGTSGRANEQFF
CDR3nt: TGTGCCAGCAGCCCTGGTACTAGCGGGAGGGCCAATGAGCAGTTCTTC

d_gene: TRBD1
j_gene: TRBJ1-5
v_gene: TRBV28
abundance: -
CDR3aa: CASSTQGRVQHF
CDR3nt: TGTGCCAGCAGTACACAGGGGAGGGTCCAGCATTTT

d_gene: TRBD1
j_gene: TRBJ1-2
v_gene: TRBV11-2
abundance: -
CDR3aa: CASTTTGSYGYTF
CDR3nt: TGTGCCAGCACCACGACAGGGAGCTATGGCTACACCTTC

d_gene: -
j_gene: TRBJ2-5
v_gene: TRBV18
abundance: -
CDR3aa: CASSPPSGAETQYF
CDR3nt: TGTGCCAGCTCACCACCGTCAGGGGCAGAGACCCAGTACTTC

d_gene: TRBD1
j_gene: TRBJ2-7
v_gene: TRBV6-1
abundance: -
CDR3aa: CASRPGQGQYEQYF
CDR3nt: TGTGCCAGCAGGCCGGGACAGGGCCAATACGAGCAGTACTTC

d_gene: -
j_gene: TRBJ1-1
v_gene: TRBV7-2
abundance: -
CDR3aa: CASSLEWRGEAFF
CDR3nt: TGTGCCAGCAGCTTAGAGTGGCGGGGGGAAGCTTTCTTT

d_gene: TRBD2
j_gene: TRBJ2-7
v_gene: TRBV6-5
abundance: -
CDR3aa: CASSYGTSYEQYF
CDR3nt: TGTGCCAGCAGTTACGGGACTAGCTACGAGCAGTACTTC

d_gene: -
j_gene: TRBJ1-2
v_gene: TRBV19
abundance: -
CDR3aa: CASMKGGNNYGYTF
CDR3nt: TGTGCCAGCATGAAGGGGGGTAATAACTATGGCTACACCTTC

d_gene: TRBD2
j_gene: TRBJ2-1
v_gene: TRBV7-9
abundance: -
CDR3aa: CAPRGLATDEQFF
CDR3nt: TGTGCCCCAAGGGGACTAGCGACCGATGAGCAGTTCTTC